This T cell receptor (beta chain) was documented in a study of CD8+ T cells in alopecia areata. Sampling of alopecia areata patients yielded lesional scalp punch biopsies as well as peripheral blood. Extraction and reverse transcription of RNA yielded cDNA as the sequencing template. Assay used: immunoSEQ multiplex PCR; TCRdb lists only in-frame clones, some missing. The data contain some 11,000 clones, more than 45% of them singletons. The CDR3 extends over 15 amino acids. V lost 6 bases and J lost 0; bases outside the gene matches: 7. Germline V lookup: CDR1 SQVTM, CDR2 ANQGSEA. Sequenced sample: skin. The rearrangement uses TRBV29-1 and TRBJ1-1, with 10 nucleotides matching TRBD1. This receptor was identified in a human donor with alopecia areata. CDR3 region: CSVGQGPNMNTEAFF. In nucleotides, the CDR3 is TGCAGCGTGGGACAGGGGCCAAACATGAACACTGAAGCTTTCTTT.